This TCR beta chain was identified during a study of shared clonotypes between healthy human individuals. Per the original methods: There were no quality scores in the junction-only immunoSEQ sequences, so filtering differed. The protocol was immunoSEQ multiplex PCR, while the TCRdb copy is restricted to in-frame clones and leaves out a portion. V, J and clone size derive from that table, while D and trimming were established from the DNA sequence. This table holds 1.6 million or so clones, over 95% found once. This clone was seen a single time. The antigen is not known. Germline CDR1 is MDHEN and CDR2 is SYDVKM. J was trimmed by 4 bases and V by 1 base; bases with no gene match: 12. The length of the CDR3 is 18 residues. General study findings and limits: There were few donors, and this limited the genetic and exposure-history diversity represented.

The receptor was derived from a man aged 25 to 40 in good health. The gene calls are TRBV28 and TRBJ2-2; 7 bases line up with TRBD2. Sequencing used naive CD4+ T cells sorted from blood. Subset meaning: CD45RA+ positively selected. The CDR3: CASSLSTGAGVATGELFF. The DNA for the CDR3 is TGTGCCAGCAGTTTATCAACCGGCGCGGGAGTGGCCACCGGGGAGCTGTTTTTT.